This T cell receptor (beta chain) was observed in a study of shared clonotypes between healthy human individuals. This CDR3 is 16 amino acids long. Looked up from germline, CDR1 is MNHNY and CDR2 is SVGAGI (reference sequence). J gave up 8 bases and V 2 bases, and 9 bases lay outside the gene matches. Assay used: immunoSEQ multiplex PCR; TCRdb lists only in-frame clones, some missing. Of over 1.4 million clones listed, about 96% are singletons. The sequenced sample was naive CD4+ T cells sorted from blood. This sample's subset: CD45RA+ positively selected. The TCR comes from a young man in good health. This rearrangement joins TRBV6-6 to TRBJ2-1; the match to TRBD1 covers 10 bases. The CDR3 region is CASSYVRDRGGDEQFF. CDR3 coding DNA: TGTGCCAGCAGTTACGTCCGGGACAGGGGTGGTGATGAGCAGTTCTTC.